The clone carrying this T cell receptor (beta chain) was counted a single time. The antigen remains unidentified. This specimen belongs to a study of shared clonotypes between healthy human individuals. Adult Caucasians living in Nashville, Tennessee made up all of the donors. CD4+ cells underwent separation, giving CD45RA+ naive and CD45RA-negative memory subsets. The repertoire was sequenced with immunoSEQ multiplex PCR; TCRdb's copy has only in-frame clones and lacks some. The sample lists 850,000 to 1,100,000 clones; 60% to 85% were seen once. V lost 2 bases, J lost 1 base, and 8 bases stayed unmatched. Per germline, CDR1 SEHNR and CDR2 FQNEAQ (reference sequence). This CDR3 spans 17 amino acids. Overall study results and limits: Generation probabilities of non-shared clonotypes were lower (relative to those shared by all four donors). The expectation was that sequencing depth would affect clonotype sharing among donors.

J is TRBJ2-3 and V is TRBV7-9, with 8 bases fitting TRBD2. The clonotype comes from a man younger than 30 in good health. Some clones in this sample may be carry-over from other donors' samples. Material for sequencing was memory CD4+ T cells from PBMCs. Subset described: CD45RA-negative fraction. The CDR3 DNA sequence: TGTGCCAGCAGCTTAAGGTTACGGGAGGGCCGCACAGATACGCAGTATTTT. Translated: CASSLRLREGRTDTQYF. Based on the CDR3 plus reference TRBV7-9 and TRBJ2-3, the full variable domain is DTGVSQNPRHKITKRGQNVTFRCDPISEHNRLYWYRQTLGQGPEFLTYFQNEAQLEKSRLLSDRFSAERPKGSFSTLEIQRTEQGDSAMYLCASSLRLREGRTDTQYFGPGTRLTVL.